The 14 T cell receptor beta chains in this list originate from one sample, sequenced in a study of OX40 agonist ivuxolimab in advanced cancers. The protocol was immunoSEQ multiplex PCR, while the TCRdb copy is restricted to in-frame clones and leaves out a portion. The sample includes tens of thousands of clones, 85% to 90% seen only once; the top ten take approximately 33%. Specimen: CD4+ or CD8+ T cells sorted from blood, collected in a trial of the OX40 agonist ivuxolimab. The receptors here all came from an adult with an advanced solid tumor such as melanoma, head and neck, liver or kidney cancer.

The rearrangement joins TRBV5-4 to TRBJ1-6, with 7 bases identical to TRBD1. The CDR3 length is 13 residues. The junction had 3 bases not matched to a gene; V was cut back by 5 bases and J by 7 bases. CDR1 is SGHNT, CDR2 YYREEE, per germline (reference sequence). CDR3 coding DNA: TGTGCCAGCAGTTTAGGGGGCAATTCACCCCTCCACTTT. It yields the protein CASSLGGNSPLHF.

The CDR3 loop reads CASGKQYF. CDR3 nucleotides: TGTGCCAGCGGGAAGCAGTATTTT. This rearrangement joins TRBV2 to TRBJ2-3; no reliable D call. The CDR3 sequence is 8 residues long. V lost 8 bases, J lost 11 bases, and 5 bases lay in between. From germline, CDR1 is SNHLY and CDR2 FYNNEI.

The V gene is TRBV5-4, the J gene TRBJ2-5; 9 nucleotides agree with TRBD1. This CDR3 comprises 17 residues. The V and J ends lost 1 base and 2 bases, in that order; junction bases with no gene match: 9. Germline CDR1 and CDR2: SGHNT and YYREEE (reference sequence). CDR3: CASSLKTGGALQETQYF. CDR3 coding DNA: TGTGCCAGCAGCTTGAAAACAGGGGGCGCCTTACAAGAGACCCAGTACTTC.

V gene TRBV6-5 combines with J gene TRBJ1-2, with a tentative D call TRBD1 (5 bases). There are 14 residues in the CDR3. Germline CDR1 MNHEY, CDR2 SVGAGI. Between the trimmed V and J ends, which lost 8 bases and 4 bases, there was a span of 17 bases. This CDR3 is CASRGQGLGYGYTF. As DNA, the CDR3 is TGTGCCAGCCGCGGGCAGGGACTTGGCTATGGCTACACCTTC.

The chain employs TRBV6-5 and TRBJ2-2; 8 nucleotides agree with TRBD2. With 8 bases clipped from V and 3 bases from J, the junction kept 8 bases outside the gene matches. Germline CDR1 MNHEY, CDR2 SVGAGI. The CDR3 length is 15 residues. As DNA, the CDR3 is TGTGCCAGCCAATCGTCGGGAGGGGACACCGGGGAGCTGTTTTTT. It encodes CASQSSGGDTGELFF.

V gene TRBV6-5 combines with J gene TRBJ1-2; TRBD1 is a possible D gene (6 bases). V was clipped by 0 bases and J by 4 bases, with 12 bases between them. This CDR3 is built from 15 residues. Germline V CDR1 and CDR2: MNHEY, SVGAGI. The CDR3 coding sequence is TGTGCCAGCAGTTACTCGATAGGGGGTGGCTATGGCTACACCTTC. It yields the protein CASSYSIGGGYGYTF.

This clone occurred once. This rearrangement joins TRBV6-1 to TRBJ1-1; 7 bases match TRBD1. This CDR3 spans 14 amino acids. Per germline, CDR1 MNHNS and CDR2 SASEGT. V was pared by 5 bases and J by 5 bases, with 8 bases of the junction left unmatched. The CDR3 region has the DNA TGTGCCAGCAGTCCCGGGACAGAAAGAACTGAAGCTTTCTTT. Its translation is CASSPGTERTEAFF.

This clone was observed a single time. The V gene is TRBV7-9, the J gene TRBJ2-2; D gene unclear. V shed 2 bases and J shed 0 bases, with 7 bases lying between them. Germline CDR1 is SEHNR and CDR2 is FQNEAQ (reference sequence). The CDR3 length is 15 residues. The CDR3 here is CASSLPVTNTGELFF. In DNA form, the CDR3 reads TGTGCCAGCAGCTTACCCGTAACGAACACCGGGGAGCTGTTTTTT. Supplemented by reference TRBV7-9 and TRBJ2-2, the full variable domain reads DTGVSQNPRHKITKRGQNVTFRCDPISEHNRLYWYRQTLGQGPEFLTYFQNEAQLEKSRLLSDRFSAERPKGSFSTLEIQRTEQGDSAMYLCASSLPVTNTGELFFGEGSRLTVL.

This clone has just a few counts. The chain couples TRBV19 to TRBJ1-2; D is undetermined. Trimming pared 6 bases from V and 5 bases from J, leaving 16 bases between. The CDR3 consists of 14 residues. Per the germline V gene, CDR1 is LNHDA and CDR2 is SQIVND (reference sequence). The CDR3 sequence is CASRYSGSRYGYTF. In DNA form, the CDR3 reads TGTGCCAGTAGGTACTCGGGCAGCCGTTATGGCTACACCTTC.

The V call is TRBV7-9, the J call TRBJ2-7; 7 bases line up with TRBD2. The germline V gene has CDR1 SEHNR and CDR2 FQNEAQ (reference sequence). CDR3 length: 15 residues. J gave up 2 bases and V 2 bases, and 6 bases lay outside the gene matches. The CDR3 DNA is TGTGCCAGCAGCTTACAGAGCGGGGAAACCTACGAGCAGTACTTC. It codes for CASSLQSGETYEQYF.

The chain joins TRBV7-3 to TRBJ2-7; a weak D match, TRBD1 (5 bases). The CDR3 is 13 amino acids. V lost 5 bases and J 3 bases, leaving 11 bases between the germline ends. Germline assignment: CDR1 SGHTA and CDR2 FQGTGA. The CDR3 DNA reads TGTGCCAGCAGCCCCGGTCAGGGCTACGAGCAGTACTTC. This translates into CASSPGQGYEQYF.

The J gene is TRBJ2-7, the V gene TRBV6-6; D is unclear. Germline V gene lookup returns CDR1 MNHNY and CDR2 SVGAGI (reference sequence). Trimming took off 0 bases at V and 6 bases at J, with 12 bases between the two ends. The CDR3 totals 14 residues. The DNA of the CDR3 is TGTGCCAGCAGTTACTCCGGTAAGGCCCTCGAGCAGTACTTC. Its translation: CASSYSGKALEQYF.

Concerning this clone: The same CDR3 can be traced to other DNA sequences in this sample. This chain connects TRBV5-4 to TRBJ2-5; D gene unclear. Germline V gene sequence: CDR1 SGHNT, CDR2 YYREEE (reference sequence). The CDR3 is 13 residues long. Trimming took off 3 bases at V and 3 bases at J, with 9 bases between the two ends. The CDR3 sequence is CASSSRTEETQYF. In DNA form, the CDR3 reads TGTGCCAGCAGCTCTCGTACCGAAGAGACCCAGTACTTC.

The J gene is TRBJ1-5, the V gene TRBV9, with 7 bases lining up with TRBD1. The CDR3 length is 14 residues. The trim removed 6 bases at V and 1 base at J, leaving 4 bases unmatched. Germline assignment: CDR1 SGDLS and CDR2 YYNGEE. CDR3 loop: CASNPTGSNQPQHF. The CDR3 bases are TGTGCCAGCAACCCGACAGGGAGCAATCAGCCCCAGCATTTT.